Listed below are T cell receptor beta chains from one sample, sequenced in a study of cytomegalovirus exposure and HLA in healthy donors. Produced via immunoSEQ multiplex PCR; TCRdb's table is partial and in-frame only. Seen here are 120,000 to 150,000 clones, about 75% observed once, and the top ten hold 1.5% to 2%. Material: PBMCs. Every receptor here comes from a woman in her twenties or thirties in good health and CMV-seronegative. CDR3s include the opening cysteine and the closing phenylalanine or tryptophan. Each record gives: CDR3 length, clone size, V gene, J gene, D gene, CDR3 protein, CDR3 DNA. A D gene is named only where the DNA matches it firmly. Some rows mark clone size as missing; the rest say once, few, many or name a class of expanded clone.

>14|.|TRBV5-1|TRBJ1-4|.
CASSGPSHNEKLFF
TGCGCCAGCAGCGGGCCCTCACATAATGAAAAACTGTTTTTT
>12|once|TRBV29-1|TRBJ2-5|.
CSAAVGEETQYF
TGCAGCGCAGCGGTCGGGGAAGAGACCCAGTACTTC
>14|.|TRBV9|TRBJ2-3|.
CASSVRAVSDTQYF
TGTGCCAGCAGCGTGCGGGCTGTCTCAGATACGCAGTATTTT
>16|.|TRBV19|TRBJ1-1|.
CASRRGPLEERTEAFF
TGTGCCAGTCGGCGGGGTCCGTTGGAGGAGAGGACTGAAGCTTTCTTT
>17|.|TRBV21-1|TRBJ2-2|.
CASSKRTGAMNTGELFF
TGTGCCAGCAGCAAACGGACAGGGGCCATGAACACCGGGGAGCTGTTTTTT
>14|.|TRBV4-2|TRBJ2-2|TRBD1
CASTWDSNTGELFF
TGTGCCAGCACCTGGGACAGCAACACCGGGGAGCTGTTTTTT
>14|.|TRBV2|TRBJ1-1|.
CASSNRGRNTEAFF
TGTGCCAGCAGTAATAGGGGTCGGAACACTGAAGCTTTCTTT
>19|.|TRBV4-1|TRBJ2-1|TRBD2
CASSQFGGGTSGTYNEQFF
TGCGCCAGCAGCCAATTTGGCGGCGGGACTAGCGGGACCTACAATGAGCAGTTCTTC
>16|.|TRBV2|TRBJ2-2|.
CASSEDFGGDTGELFF
TGTGCCAGCAGTGAAGACTTCGGCGGGGACACCGGGGAGCTGTTTTTT
>17|.|TRBV7-9|TRBJ1-1|.
CASSLVPLGQLNTEAFF
TGTGCCAGCAGCTTAGTGCCCCTTGGACAGCTGAACACTGAAGCTTTCTTT
>15|.|TRBV5-1|TRBJ2-1|TRBD2
CASSPLAGGPHEQFF
TGCGCCAGCAGCCCTCTAGCGGGAGGGCCGCATGAGCAGTTCTTC
>15|.|TRBV27|TRBJ2-3|TRBD2
CASRTLAGGTDTQYF
TGTGCCAGCAGGACCCTAGCGGGAGGAACAGATACGCAGTATTTT
>15|.|TRBV9|TRBJ2-5|.
CASTRGVQGLETQYF
TGTGCCAGCACCAGAGGGGTACAGGGCTTGGAGACCCAGTACTTC
>12|once|TRBV28|TRBJ2-1|TRBD1
CALGTDLNEQFF
TGTGCCTTGGGGACAGACCTCAATGAGCAGTTCTTC
>14|.|TRBV28|TRBJ2-7|TRBD2
CASSRAGVVYEQYF
TGTGCCAGCTCAAGGGCGGGAGTGGTCTACGAGCAGTACTTC
>13|.|TRBV7-2|TRBJ2-3|.
CASSPARADTQYF
TGTGCCAGCAGCCCCGCGAGGGCAGATACGCAGTATTTT
>15|.|TRBV5-4|TRBJ2-7|.
CASSLTGLASYEQYF
TGTGCCAGCAGCCTAACAGGGCTCGCTTCCTACGAGCAGTACTTC
>15|.|TRBV4-1|TRBJ1-4|.
CASSQDPGRAEKLFF
TGCGCCAGCAGCCAAGATCCGGGAAGGGCTGAAAAACTGTTTTTT
>15|.|TRBV5-1|TRBJ1-1|TRBD1
CASSKSTGGYTEAFF
TGCGCCAGCAGCAAGTCGACAGGGGGCTACACTGAAGCTTTCTTT
>13|.|TRBV4-1|TRBJ2-7|TRBD1
CASSGQGSYEQYF
TGCGCCAGCAGCGGACAGGGTTCCTACGAGCAGTACTTC
>15|few|TRBV30|TRBJ1-5|TRBD1
CAWSGQDRARQPQHF
TGTGCCTGGAGTGGACAGGACAGGGCCCGTCAGCCCCAGCATTTT
>15|few|TRBV29-1|TRBJ2-7|.
CSVEDPTGDYYEQYF
TGCAGCGTTGAAGATCCTACGGGAGATTACTACGAGCAGTACTTC
>15|.|TRBV4-1|TRBJ1-1|TRBD1
CASSQIDRVYTEAFF
TGCGCCAGCAGCCAAATCGACAGGGTATACACTGAAGCTTTCTTT
>13|.|TRBV29-1|TRBJ1-6|.
CSVQAYGDSPLHF
TGCAGCGTCCAAGCATACGGGGATTCACCCCTCCACTTT
>12|.|TRBV7-2|TRBJ2-3|.
CASSPYGDTQYF
TGTGCCAGCAGCCCGTACGGAGATACGCAGTATTTT
>15|.|TRBV4-2|TRBJ2-3|.
CASSQDSGDTDTQYF
TGTGCCAGCAGCCAAGATTCCGGAGACACAGATACGCAGTATTTT
>15|.|TRBV7-2|TRBJ1-5|TRBD1
CASSPRTGSNQPQHF
TGTGCCAGCAGCCCGCGGACAGGGAGCAATCAGCCCCAGCATTTT
>14|.|TRBV5-1|TRBJ2-3|TRBD1
CASSQGTGEDTQYF
TGCGCCAGCAGCCAAGGCACAGGGGAGGATACGCAGTATTTT
>13|few|TRBV7-2|TRBJ2-2|.
CASSFSTPGELFF
TGTGCCAGCAGCTTCAGTACACCGGGGGAGCTGTTTTTT
>12|.|TRBV7-9|TRBJ1-1|.
CASSRGWTEAFF
TGTGCCAGCAGCCGAGGGTGGACTGAAGCTTTCTTT
>14|.|TRBV29-1|TRBJ2-1|.
CSVGVRVEDNEQFF
TGCAGCGTTGGAGTCAGGGTAGAGGACAATGAGCAGTTCTTC
>16|.|TRBV5-1|TRBJ1-4|.
CASSLAGASQNEKLFF
TGCGCCAGCAGCCTGGCAGGGGCCAGCCAGAATGAAAAACTGTTTTTT
>18|.|TRBV18|TRBJ2-1|TRBD2
CASSPPGVAGAAVNEQFF
TGTGCCAGCTCACCACCGGGGGTAGCGGGAGCGGCGGTCAATGAGCAGTTCTTC
>15|.|TRBV7-9|TRBJ1-1|TRBD1
CASSPTYRGRTEAFF
TGTGCCAGCAGCCCAACCTACAGGGGGCGAACTGAAGCTTTCTTT
>15|.|TRBV14|TRBJ2-1|.
CASRGDSQAYNEQFF
TGTGCCAGCAGGGGGGACTCCCAGGCCTACAATGAGCAGTTCTTC
>13|few|TRBV19|TRBJ1-5|.
CASSDSRNQPQHF
TGTGCCAGCTCGGACAGCCGCAATCAGCCCCAGCATTTT
>13|once|TRBV19|TRBJ1-2|.
CASSFSGNYGYTF
TGTGCCAGTAGCTTCTCAGGGAACTATGGCTACACCTTC
>15|.|TRBV28|TRBJ2-4|.
CASSWQGLAKNIQYF
TGTGCCAGCAGCTGGCAGGGCCTAGCCAAAAACATTCAGTACTTC
>16|.|TRBV4-2|TRBJ2-3|TRBD2
CASSQVSGGVTDTQYF
TGTGCCAGCAGCCAAGTGAGCGGGGGGGTCACAGATACGCAGTATTTT
>17|.|TRBV5-5|TRBJ2-5|TRBD1
CASSLAPGRGQGETQYF
TGTGCCAGCAGCTTGGCTCCAGGCAGGGGGCAAGGAGAGACCCAGTACTTC
>14|.|TRBV7-8|TRBJ2-1|.
CASSLAGAYNEQFF
TGTGCCAGCAGCTTAGCGGGAGCCTACAATGAGCAGTTCTTC
>15|.|TRBV27|TRBJ2-7|TRBD2
CASLPLAGGSYEQYF
TGTGCCAGCCTACCTCTAGCGGGAGGATCCTACGAGCAGTACTTC
>16|.|TRBV7-8|TRBJ2-1|TRBD2
CASSPWTSGLYNEQFF
TGTGCCAGCAGCCCATGGACTAGCGGGCTTTACAATGAGCAGTTCTTC
>14|.|TRBV29-1|TRBJ1-4|.
CSASPGVVGEKLFF
TGCAGCGCCTCCCCGGGGGTAGTAGGCGAAAAACTGTTTTTT
>16|once|TRBV30|TRBJ1-4|.
CAWSGSDSATNEKLFF
TGTGCCTGGAGTGGTTCTGACAGTGCAACTAATGAAAAACTGTTTTTT
>12|.|TRBV10-3|TRBJ1-4|.
CAISGQDEKLFF
TGTGCCATCAGTGGACAGGACGAAAAACTGTTTTTT
>18|few|TRBV14|TRBJ2-1|TRBD2
CASSQDKRTSGGPNEQFF
TGTGCCAGCAGCCAAGATAAGAGGACTAGCGGGGGGCCGAATGAGCAGTTCTTC
>14|.|TRBV7-9|TRBJ2-5|TRBD2
CASSLDWRGETQYF
TGTGCCAGCAGCCTGGATTGGCGGGGGGAGACCCAGTACTTC
>14|.|TRBV5-1|TRBJ2-5|TRBD2
CASSLSGRMETQYF
TGCGCCAGCAGCTTAAGCGGGAGGATGGAGACCCAGTACTTC
>16|.|TRBV19|TRBJ1-6|.
CASSMVQGVYNSPLHF
TGTGCCAGTAGTATGGTCCAGGGCGTCTATAATTCACCCCTCCACTTT
>15|.|TRBV2|TRBJ2-7|.
CASSDAAANSYEQYF
TGTGCCAGCAGTGATGCAGCGGCAAATTCCTACGAGCAGTACTTC
>14|.|TRBV1|TRBJ2-7|.
CTSRTLVEGYEQYF
TGCACCAGCAGAACACTAGTTGAAGGCTACGAGCAGTACTTC